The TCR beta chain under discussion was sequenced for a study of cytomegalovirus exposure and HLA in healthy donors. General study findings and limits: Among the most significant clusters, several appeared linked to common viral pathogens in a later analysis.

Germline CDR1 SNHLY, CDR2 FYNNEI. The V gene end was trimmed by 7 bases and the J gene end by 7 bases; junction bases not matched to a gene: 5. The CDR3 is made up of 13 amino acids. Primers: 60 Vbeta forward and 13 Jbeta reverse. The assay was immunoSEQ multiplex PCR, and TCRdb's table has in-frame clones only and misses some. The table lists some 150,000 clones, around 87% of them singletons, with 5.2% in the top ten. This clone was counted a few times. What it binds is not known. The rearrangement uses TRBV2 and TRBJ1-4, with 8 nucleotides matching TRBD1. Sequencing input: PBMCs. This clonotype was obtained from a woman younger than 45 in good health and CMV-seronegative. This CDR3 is CASTGQGVEKLFF. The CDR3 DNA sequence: TGTGCCAGCACTGGACAGGGAGTTGAAAAACTGTTTTTT.